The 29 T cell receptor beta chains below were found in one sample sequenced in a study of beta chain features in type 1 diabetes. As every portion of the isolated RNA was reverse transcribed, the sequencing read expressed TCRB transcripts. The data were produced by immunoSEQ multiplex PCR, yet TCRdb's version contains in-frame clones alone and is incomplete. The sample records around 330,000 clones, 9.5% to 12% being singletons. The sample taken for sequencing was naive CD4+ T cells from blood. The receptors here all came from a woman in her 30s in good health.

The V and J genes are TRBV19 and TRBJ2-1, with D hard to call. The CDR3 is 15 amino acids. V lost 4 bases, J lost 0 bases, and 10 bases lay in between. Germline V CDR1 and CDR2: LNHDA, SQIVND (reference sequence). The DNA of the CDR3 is TGTGCCAGTAGTACCGTCCTCCGCTCCTACAATGAGCAGTTCTTC. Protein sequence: CASSTVLRSYNEQFF.

The CDR3, as DNA: TGTGCCAGCAGCGGCGGGAGCCCCGGGGAGCTGTTTTTT. Translating it yields CASSGGSPGELFF. V and J are TRBV7-3 and TRBJ2-2, with TRBD2 matching 7 bases. The CDR3 consists of 13 residues. V shed 5 bases, J shed 6 bases, and the junction held 3 bases outside the gene matches. Germline CDR1 and CDR2: SGHTA and FQGTGA.

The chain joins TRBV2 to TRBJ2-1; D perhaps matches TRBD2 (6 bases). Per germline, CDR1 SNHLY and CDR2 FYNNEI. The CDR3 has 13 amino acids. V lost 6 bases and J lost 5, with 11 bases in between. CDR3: CASSTGRNNEQFF. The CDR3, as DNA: TGTGCCAGCAGCACCGGGAGAAACAATGAGCAGTTCTTC.

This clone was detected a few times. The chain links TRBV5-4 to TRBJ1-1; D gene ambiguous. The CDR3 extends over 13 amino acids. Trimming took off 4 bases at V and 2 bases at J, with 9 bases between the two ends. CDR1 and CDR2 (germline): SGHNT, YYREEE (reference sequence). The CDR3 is CASSQVLNTEAFF. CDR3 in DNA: TGTGCCAGCAGCCAGGTCCTAAACACTGAAGCTTTCTTT.

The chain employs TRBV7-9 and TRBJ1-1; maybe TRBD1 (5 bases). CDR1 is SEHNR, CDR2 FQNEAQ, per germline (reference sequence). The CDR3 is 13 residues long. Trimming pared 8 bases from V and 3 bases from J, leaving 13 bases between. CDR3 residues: CASGKRGYTEAFF. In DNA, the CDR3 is TGTGCCAGCGGAAAGCGGGGGTACACTGAAGCTTTCTTT.

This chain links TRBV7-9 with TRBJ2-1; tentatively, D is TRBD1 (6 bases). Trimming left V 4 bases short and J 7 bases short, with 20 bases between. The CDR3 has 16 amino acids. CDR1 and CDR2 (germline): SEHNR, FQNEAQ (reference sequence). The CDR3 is CASSSAGTPRRNEQFF. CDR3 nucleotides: TGTGCCAGCAGCTCAGCCGGGACACCGAGGAGGAATGAGCAGTTCTTC.

CDR3 loop: CSTDRNTEAFF. The CDR3 DNA reads TGCAGCACTGACAGGAACACTGAAGCTTTCTTT. This chain links TRBV29-1 with TRBJ1-1, with D possibly matching TRBD1 (5 bases). Germline V gene sequence: CDR1 SQVTM, CDR2 ANQGSEA. V lost 8 bases and J 1 base, leaving 8 bases between the germline ends. The CDR3 is 11 residues long. The full variable domain, in which reference TRBV29-1 and TRBJ1-1 provide the parts outside the CDR3, is SAVISQKPSRDICQRGTSLTIQCQVDSQVTMMFWYRQQPGQSLTLIATANQGSEATYESGFVIDKFPISRPNLTFSTLTVSNMSPEDSSIYLCSTDRNTEAFFGQGTRLTVV.

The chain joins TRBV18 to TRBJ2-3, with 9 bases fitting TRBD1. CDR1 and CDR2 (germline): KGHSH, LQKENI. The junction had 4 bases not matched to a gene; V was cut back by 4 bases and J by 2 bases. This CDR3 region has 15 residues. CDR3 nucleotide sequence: TGTGCCAGCTCACAGGGACAGGGCGACACAGATACGCAGTATTTT. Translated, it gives CASSQGQGDTDTQYF.

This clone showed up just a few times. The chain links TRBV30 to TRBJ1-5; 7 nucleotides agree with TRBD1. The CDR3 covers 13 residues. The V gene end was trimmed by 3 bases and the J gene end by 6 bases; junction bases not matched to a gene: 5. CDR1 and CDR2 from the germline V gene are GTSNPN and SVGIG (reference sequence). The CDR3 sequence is CAWSQRGLQPQHF. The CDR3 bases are TGTGCCTGGAGCCAGAGGGGGCTTCAGCCCCAGCATTTT.

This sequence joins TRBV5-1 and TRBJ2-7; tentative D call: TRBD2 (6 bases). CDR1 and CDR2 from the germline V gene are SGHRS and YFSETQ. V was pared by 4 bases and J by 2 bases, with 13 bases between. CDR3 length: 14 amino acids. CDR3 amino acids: CASSLRDSPYEQYF. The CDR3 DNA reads TGCGCCAGCAGCCTCCGGGACTCGCCCTACGAGCAGTACTTC.

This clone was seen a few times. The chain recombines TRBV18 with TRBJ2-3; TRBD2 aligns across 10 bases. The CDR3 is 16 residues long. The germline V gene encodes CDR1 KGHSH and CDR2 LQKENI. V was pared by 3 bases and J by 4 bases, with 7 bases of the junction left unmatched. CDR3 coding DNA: TGTGCCAGCTCACCCCGAGCGGGAGGGCCCGCAGATACGCAGTATTTT. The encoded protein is CASSPRAGGPADTQYF.

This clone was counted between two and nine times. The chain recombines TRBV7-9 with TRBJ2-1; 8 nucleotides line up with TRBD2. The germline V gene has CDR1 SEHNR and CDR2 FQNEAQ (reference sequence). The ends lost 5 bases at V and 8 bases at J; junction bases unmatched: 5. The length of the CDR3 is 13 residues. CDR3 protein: CASSAGLGDEQFF. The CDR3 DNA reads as TGTGCCAGCAGCGCGGGACTAGGTGATGAGCAGTTCTTC.

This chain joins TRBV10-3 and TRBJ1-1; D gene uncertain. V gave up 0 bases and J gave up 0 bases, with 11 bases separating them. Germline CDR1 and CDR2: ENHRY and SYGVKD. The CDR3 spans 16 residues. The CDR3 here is CAISESAGGLNTEAFF. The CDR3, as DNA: TGTGCCATCAGTGAGTCGGCGGGCGGTTTGAACACTGAAGCTTTCTTT.

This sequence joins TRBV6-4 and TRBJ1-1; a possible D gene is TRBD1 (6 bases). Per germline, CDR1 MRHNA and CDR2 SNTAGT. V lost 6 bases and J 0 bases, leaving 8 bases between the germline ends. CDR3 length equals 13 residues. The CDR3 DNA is TGTGCCAGCAGACAGGGTTTGAACACTGAAGCTTTCTTT. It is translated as CASRQGLNTEAFF.

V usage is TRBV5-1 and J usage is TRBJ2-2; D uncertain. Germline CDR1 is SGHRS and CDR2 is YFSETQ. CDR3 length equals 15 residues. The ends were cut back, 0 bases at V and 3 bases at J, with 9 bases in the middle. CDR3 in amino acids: CASSLAAADTGELFF. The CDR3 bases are TGCGCCAGCAGCTTGGCCGCGGCGGACACCGGGGAGCTGTTTTTT.

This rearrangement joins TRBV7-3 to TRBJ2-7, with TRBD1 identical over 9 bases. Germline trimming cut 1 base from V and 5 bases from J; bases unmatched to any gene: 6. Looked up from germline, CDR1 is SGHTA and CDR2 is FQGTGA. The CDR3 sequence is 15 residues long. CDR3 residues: CASSLRGQGQNEQYF. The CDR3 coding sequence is TGTGCCAGCAGCTTAAGGGGACAGGGACAGAACGAGCAGTACTTC. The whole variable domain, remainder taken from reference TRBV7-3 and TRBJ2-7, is GAGVSQTPSNKVTEKGKYVELRCDPISGHTALYWYRQSLGQGPEFLIYFQGTGAADDSGLPNDRFFAVRPEGSVSTLKIQRTERGDSAVYLCASSLRGQGQNEQYFGPGTRLTVT.

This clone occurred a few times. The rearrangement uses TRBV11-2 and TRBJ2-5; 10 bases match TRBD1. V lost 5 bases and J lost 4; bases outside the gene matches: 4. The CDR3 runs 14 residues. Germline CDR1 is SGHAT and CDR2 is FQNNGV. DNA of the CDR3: TGTGCCAGCAGCCCGACAGGGGGCCCAGAGACCCAGTACTTC. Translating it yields CASSPTGGPETQYF.

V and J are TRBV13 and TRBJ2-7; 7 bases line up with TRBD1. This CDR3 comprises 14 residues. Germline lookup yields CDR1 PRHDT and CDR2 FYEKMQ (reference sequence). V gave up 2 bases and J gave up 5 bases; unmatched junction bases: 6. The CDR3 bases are TGTGCCAGCAGCTTACAGGGGGAGTCCCACGAGCAGTACTTC. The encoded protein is CASSLQGESHEQYF.

CDR3 DNA sequence: TGTGCCAGCAGCTCCGGGACTAGCGGGGCCCACGAGCAGTACTTC. Protein: CASSSGTSGAHEQYF. V is TRBV5-4 and J is TRBJ2-7; 13 positions match TRBD2. The J segment lost 5 bases and the V segment lost 3 bases, leaving 5 bases of the junction unmatched. This CDR3 has 15 amino acids. Germline CDR1 is SGHNT and CDR2 is YYREEE (reference sequence).

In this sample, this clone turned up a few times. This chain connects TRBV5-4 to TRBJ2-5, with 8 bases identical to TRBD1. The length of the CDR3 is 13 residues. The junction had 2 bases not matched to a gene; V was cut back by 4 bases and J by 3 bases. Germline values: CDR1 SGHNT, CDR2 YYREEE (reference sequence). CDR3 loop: CASSLTGEETQYF. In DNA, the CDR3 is TGTGCCAGCAGCCTGACAGGGGAAGAGACCCAGTACTTC.

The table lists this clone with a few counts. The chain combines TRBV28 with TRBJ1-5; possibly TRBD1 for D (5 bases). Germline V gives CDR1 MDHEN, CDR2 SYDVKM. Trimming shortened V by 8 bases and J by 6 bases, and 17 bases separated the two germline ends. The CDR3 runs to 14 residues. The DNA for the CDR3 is TGTGCCAGCTGGGGGGGGTCTGAATTTCAGCCCCAGCATTTT. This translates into CASWGGSEFQPQHF.

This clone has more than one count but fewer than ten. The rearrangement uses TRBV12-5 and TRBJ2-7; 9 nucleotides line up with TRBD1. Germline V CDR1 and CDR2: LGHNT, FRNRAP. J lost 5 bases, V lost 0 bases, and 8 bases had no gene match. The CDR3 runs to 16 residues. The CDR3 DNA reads TGTGCTAGTGGTTTGGTACTAGGGACAGGGATACACGAGCAGTACTTC. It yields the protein CASGLVLGTGIHEQYF.

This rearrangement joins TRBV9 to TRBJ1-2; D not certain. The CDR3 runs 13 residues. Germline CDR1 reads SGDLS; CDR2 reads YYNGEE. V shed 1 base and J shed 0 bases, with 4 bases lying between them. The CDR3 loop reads CASSVYTNYGYTF. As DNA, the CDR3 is TGTGCCAGCAGCGTATATACTAACTATGGCTACACCTTC.

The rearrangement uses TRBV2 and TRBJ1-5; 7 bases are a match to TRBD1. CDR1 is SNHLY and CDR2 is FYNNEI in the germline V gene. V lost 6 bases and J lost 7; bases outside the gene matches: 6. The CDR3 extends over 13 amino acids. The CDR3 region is CASRGDSNQPQHF. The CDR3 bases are TGTGCCAGCAGAGGGGACAGTAACCAGCCCCAGCATTTT.

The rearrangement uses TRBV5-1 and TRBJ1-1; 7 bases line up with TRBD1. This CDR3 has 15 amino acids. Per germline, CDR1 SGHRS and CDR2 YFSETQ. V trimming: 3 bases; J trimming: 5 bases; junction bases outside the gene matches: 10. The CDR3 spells CASSWDSSYNTEAFF. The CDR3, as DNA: TGCGCCAGCAGCTGGGACAGCTCGTACAATACTGAAGCTTTCTTT. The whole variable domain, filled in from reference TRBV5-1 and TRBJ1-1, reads KAGVTQTPRYLIKTRGQQVTLSCSPISGHRSVSWYQQTPGQGLQFLFEYFSETQRNKGNFPGRFSGRQFSNSRSEMNVSTLELGDSALYLCASSWDSSYNTEAFFGQGTRLTVV.

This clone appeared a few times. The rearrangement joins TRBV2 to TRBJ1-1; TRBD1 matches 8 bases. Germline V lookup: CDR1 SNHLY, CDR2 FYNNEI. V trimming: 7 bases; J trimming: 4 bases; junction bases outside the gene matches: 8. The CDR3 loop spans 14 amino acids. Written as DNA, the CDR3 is TGTGCCAGCACCTCGACAGGGGCGGGCACTGAAGCTTTCTTT. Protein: CASTSTGAGTEAFF.

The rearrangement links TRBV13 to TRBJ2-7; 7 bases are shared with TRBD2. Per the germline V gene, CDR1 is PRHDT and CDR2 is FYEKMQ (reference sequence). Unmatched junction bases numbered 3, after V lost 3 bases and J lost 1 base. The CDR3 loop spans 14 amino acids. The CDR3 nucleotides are TGTGCCAGCAGCTTTGAGCGGGGATCCTACGAGCAGTACTTC. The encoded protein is CASSFERGSYEQYF. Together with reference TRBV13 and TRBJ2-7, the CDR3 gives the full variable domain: AAGVIQSPRHLIKEKRETATLKCYPIPRHDTVYWYQQGPGQDPQFLISFYEKMQSDKGSIPDRFSAQQFSDYHSELNMSSLELGDSALYFCASSFERGSYEQYFGPGTRLTVT.

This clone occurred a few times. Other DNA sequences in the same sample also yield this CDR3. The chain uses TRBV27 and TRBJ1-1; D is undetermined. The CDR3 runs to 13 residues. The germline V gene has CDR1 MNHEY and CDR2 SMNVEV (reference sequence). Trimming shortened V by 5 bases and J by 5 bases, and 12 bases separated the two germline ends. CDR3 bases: TGTGCCAGCAGTCTCCTGGGCGGGACTGAAGCTTTCTTT. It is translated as CASSLLGGTEAFF.

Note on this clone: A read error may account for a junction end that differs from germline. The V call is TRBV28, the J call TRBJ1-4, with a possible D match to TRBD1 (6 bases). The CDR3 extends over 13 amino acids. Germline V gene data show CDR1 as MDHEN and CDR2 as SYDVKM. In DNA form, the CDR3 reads TGTGCCAGCAGATCAGGGGTAGTGGCGATAGCGCATTTT. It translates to CASRSGVVAIAHF.